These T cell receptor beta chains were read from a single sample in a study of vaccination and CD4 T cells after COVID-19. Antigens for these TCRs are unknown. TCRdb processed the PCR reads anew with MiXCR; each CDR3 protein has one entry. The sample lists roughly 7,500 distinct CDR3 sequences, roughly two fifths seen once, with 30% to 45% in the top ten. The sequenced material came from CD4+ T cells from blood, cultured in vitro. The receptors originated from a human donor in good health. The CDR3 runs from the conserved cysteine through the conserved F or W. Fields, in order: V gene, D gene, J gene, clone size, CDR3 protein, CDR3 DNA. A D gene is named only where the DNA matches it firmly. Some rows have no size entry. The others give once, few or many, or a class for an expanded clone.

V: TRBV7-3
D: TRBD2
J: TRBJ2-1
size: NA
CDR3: CASSLGAGGHYNEQFF
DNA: TGTGCCAGCAGCTTAGGGGCGGGAGGCCACTACAATGAGCAGTTCTTC

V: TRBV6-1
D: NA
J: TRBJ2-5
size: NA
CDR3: CASSLLSQETQYF
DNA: TGTGCCAGCAGTCTATTGAGTCAAGAGACCCAGTACTTC

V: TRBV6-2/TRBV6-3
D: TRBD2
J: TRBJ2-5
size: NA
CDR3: CATPRGLAGVETQYF
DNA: TGTGCCACCCCTCGGGGACTAGCGGGAGTAGAGACCCAGTACTTC

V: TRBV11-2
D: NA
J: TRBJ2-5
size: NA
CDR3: CASSPGTLSKETQYF
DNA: TGTGCCAGCAGCCCCGGGACCTTAAGCAAAGAGACCCAGTACTTC

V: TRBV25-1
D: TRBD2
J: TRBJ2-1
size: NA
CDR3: CASRWGGSYNEQFF
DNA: TGTGCCAGCAGGTGGGGGGGCTCCTACAATGAGCAGTTCTTC

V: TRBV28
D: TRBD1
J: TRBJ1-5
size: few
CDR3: CASSVGQGANQPQHF
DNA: TGTGCCAGCAGTGTTGGACAGGGGGCGAATCAGCCCCAGCATTTT

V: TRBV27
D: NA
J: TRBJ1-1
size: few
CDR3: CASSSRFGEAFF
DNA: TGTGCCAGCAGTTCGCGGTTCGGTGAAGCTTTCTTT

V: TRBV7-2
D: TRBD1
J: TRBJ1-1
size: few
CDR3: CASSLNRGDIEAFF
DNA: TGTGCCAGCAGCTTAAACAGGGGAGATATTGAAGCTTTCTTT

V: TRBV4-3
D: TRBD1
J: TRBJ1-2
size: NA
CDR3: CASSQFPETGGVGYGYTF
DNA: TGCGCCAGCAGCCAATTTCCAGAGACAGGGGGGGTTGGCTATGGCTACACCTTC

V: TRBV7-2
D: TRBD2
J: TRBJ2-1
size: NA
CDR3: CASSHGLAEPRQFF
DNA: TGTGCCAGCAGCCATGGACTAGCGGAGCCTAGGCAGTTCTTC

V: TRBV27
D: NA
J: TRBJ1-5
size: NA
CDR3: CASSSAYSNQPQHF
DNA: TGTGCCAGCAGTTCCGCTTATAGCAATCAGCCCCAGCATTTT

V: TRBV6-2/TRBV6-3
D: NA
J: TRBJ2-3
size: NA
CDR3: CATGWGRDTDTQYF
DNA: TGTGCCACGGGGTGGGGCCGTGACACAGATACGCAGTATTTT

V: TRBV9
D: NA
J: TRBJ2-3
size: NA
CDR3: CASSVQGDTQYF
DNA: TGTGCCAGCAGCGTACAGGGTGATACGCAGTATTTT

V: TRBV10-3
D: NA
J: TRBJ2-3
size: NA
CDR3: CAIKGGARRTDTQYF
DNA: TGTGCCATCAAAGGCGGGGCCCGCCGCACAGATACGCAGTATTTT

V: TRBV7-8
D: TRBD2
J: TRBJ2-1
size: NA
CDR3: CASSLRVSGSSYNEQFF
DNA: TGTGCCAGCAGCTTACGCGTTAGCGGGAGCTCCTACAATGAGCAGTTCTTC

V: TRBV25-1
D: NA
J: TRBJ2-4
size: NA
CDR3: CASSDQTPIQYF
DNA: TGTGCCAGCAGTGACCAGACCCCAATTCAGTACTTC

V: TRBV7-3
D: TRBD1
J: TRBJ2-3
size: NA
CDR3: CASRQGSTDTQYF
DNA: TGTGCCAGTCGACAGGGGAGTACAGATACGCAGTATTTT

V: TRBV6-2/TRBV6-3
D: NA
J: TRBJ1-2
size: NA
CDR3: CASRARDDNYGYTF
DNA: TGTGCCAGCAGGGCCCGCGATGATAACTATGGCTACACCTTC

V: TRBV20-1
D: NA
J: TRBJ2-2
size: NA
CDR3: CSARSGTGELFF
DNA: TGCAGTGCTAGATCGGGCACCGGGGAGCTGTTTTTT

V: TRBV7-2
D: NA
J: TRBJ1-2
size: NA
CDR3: CASSLGGWRYGYTF
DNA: TGTGCCAGCAGCTTAGGAGGGTGGCGCTATGGCTACACCTTC

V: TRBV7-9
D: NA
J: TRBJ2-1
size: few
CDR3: CASSLESRANEQFF
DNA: TGTGCCAGCAGCCTCGAAAGCCGGGCAAATGAGCAGTTCTTC

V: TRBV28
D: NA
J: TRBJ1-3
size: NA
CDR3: CASSTDRSGNTIYF
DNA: TGTGCCAGCAGTACCGATCGCTCTGGAAACACCATATATTTT

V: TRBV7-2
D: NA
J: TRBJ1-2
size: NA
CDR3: CASSLGFDRFFYGYTF
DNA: TGTGCCAGCAGCTTAGGATTTGACAGGTTCTTCTATGGCTACACCTTC

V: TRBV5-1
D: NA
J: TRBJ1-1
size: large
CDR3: CASSFDRQEAFF
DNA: TGCGCCAGCAGCTTTGACAGACAAGAAGCTTTCTTT

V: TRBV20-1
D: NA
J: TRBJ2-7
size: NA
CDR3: CSAKTREQYF
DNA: TGCAGCGCTAAGACTCGCGAGCAGTACTTC

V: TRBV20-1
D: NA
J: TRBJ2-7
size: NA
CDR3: CSVSPGWTYEQYF
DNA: TGCAGTGTTAGCCCAGGGTGGACCTACGAGCAGTACTTC

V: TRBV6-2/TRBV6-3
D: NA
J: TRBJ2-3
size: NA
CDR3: CASKHGGDTQYF
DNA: TGTGCCAGCAAACACGGGGGAGATACGCAGTATTTT

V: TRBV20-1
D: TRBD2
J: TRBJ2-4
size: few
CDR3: CSAPSLADKNIQYF
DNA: TGCAGTGCGCCCTCCCTAGCGGACAAAAACATTCAGTACTTC

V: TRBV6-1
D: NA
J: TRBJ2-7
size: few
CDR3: CASRTPSEQYF
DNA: TGTGCCAGCAGAACTCCCTCCGAGCAGTACTTC

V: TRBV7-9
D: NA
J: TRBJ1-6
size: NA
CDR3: CASSLVGPDSPNSPLHF
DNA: TGTGCCAGCAGCTTAGTTGGCCCGGACAGCCCAAATTCACCCCTCCACTTT

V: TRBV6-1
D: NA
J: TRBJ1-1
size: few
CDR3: CASGSIANTEAFF
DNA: TGTGCCAGCGGATCGATAGCGAACACTGAAGCTTTCTTT

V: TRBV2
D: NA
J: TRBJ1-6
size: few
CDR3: CASSLTGNSPLHF
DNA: TGTGCCAGCAGCCTGACGGGTAATTCACCCCTCCACTTT

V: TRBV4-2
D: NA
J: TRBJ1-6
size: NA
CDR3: CASSTQEGTHSPLHF
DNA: TGTGCCAGCAGCACGCAAGAGGGTACCCATTCACCCCTCCACTTT

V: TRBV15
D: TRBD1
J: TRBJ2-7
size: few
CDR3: CATSPQGTGVVEQYF
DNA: TGTGCCACCAGCCCTCAAGGAACAGGGGTGGTGGAGCAGTACTTC

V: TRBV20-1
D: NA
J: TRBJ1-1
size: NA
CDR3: CSASIGGANTEAFF
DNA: TGCAGTGCTTCGATTGGGGGGGCAAACACTGAAGCTTTCTTT

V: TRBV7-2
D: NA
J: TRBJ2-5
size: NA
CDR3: CASSFGPPRGETQYF
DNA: TGTGCCAGCAGCTTCGGTCCCCCGAGGGGGGAGACCCAGTACTTC

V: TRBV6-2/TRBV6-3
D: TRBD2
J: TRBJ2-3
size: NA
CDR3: CASSNLAGGVTDTQYF
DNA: TGTGCCAGCAGTAATCTAGCGGGAGGAGTAACAGATACGCAGTATTTT

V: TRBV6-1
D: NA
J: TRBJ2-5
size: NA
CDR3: CASTRGRQETQYF
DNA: TGTGCCAGCACCAGGGGAAGACAAGAGACCCAGTACTTC